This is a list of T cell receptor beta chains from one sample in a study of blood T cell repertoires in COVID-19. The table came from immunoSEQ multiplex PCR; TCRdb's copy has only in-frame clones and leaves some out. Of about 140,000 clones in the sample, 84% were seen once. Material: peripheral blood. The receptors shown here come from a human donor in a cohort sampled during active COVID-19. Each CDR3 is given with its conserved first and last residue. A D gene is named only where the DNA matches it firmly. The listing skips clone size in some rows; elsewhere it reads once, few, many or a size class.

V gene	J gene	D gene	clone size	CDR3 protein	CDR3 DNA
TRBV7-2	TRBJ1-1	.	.	CASSSRGMNTEAFF	TGTGCCAGCAGCTCCAGGGGTATGAACACTGAAGCTTTCTTT
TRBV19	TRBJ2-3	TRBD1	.	CASSLGQSTDTQYF	TGTGCCAGTAGCCTGGGACAGAGCACAGATACGCAGTATTTT
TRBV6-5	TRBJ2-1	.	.	CASSPRLDEQFF	TGTGCCAGCAGTCCCAGGCTGGATGAGCAGTTCTTC
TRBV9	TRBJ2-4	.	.	CASSPTGGGKNIQYF	TGTGCCAGCAGCCCCACGGGGGGCGGAAAAAACATTCAGTACTTC
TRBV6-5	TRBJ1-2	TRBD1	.	CASRTGGLMDGYTF	TGTGCCAGCAGGACAGGGGGTTTAATGGATGGCTACACCTTC
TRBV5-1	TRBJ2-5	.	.	CASSLQSRGETQYF	TGCGCCAGCAGCTTGCAATCCAGGGGCGAGACCCAGTACTTC
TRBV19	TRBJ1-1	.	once	CASSISFGSTEAFF	TGTGCCAGTAGTATAAGTTTCGGTTCTACTGAAGCTTTCTTT
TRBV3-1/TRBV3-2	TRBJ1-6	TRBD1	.	CASSRSKGQGVSPLHF	TGTGCCAGCAGCCGGTCGAAGGGACAGGGAGTTTCACCCCTCCACTTT
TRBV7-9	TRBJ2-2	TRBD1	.	CASSHTGDTGELFF	TGTGCCAGCAGCCATACAGGGGACACCGGGGAGCTGTTTTTT
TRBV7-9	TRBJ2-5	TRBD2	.	CASSTGTSGEQETQYF	TGTGCCAGCAGCACCGGGACTAGCGGAGAGCAAGAGACCCAGTACTTC
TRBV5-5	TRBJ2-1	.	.	CASSLQQSGYNEQFF	TGTGCCAGCAGCTTGCAACAGTCCGGATACAATGAGCAGTTCTTC
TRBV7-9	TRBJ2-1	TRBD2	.	CASREPGGLYNEQFF	TGTGCCAGCAGAGAGCCGGGGGGTCTCTACAATGAGCAGTTCTTC
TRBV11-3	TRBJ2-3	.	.	CASSSVGGLSTDTQYF	TGTGCCAGCAGCTCGGTGGGAGGCCTTAGCACAGATACGCAGTATTTT
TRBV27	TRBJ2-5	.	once	CASSPRPRETQYF	TGTGCCAGCAGTCCCCGCCCCCGGGAGACCCAGTACTTC
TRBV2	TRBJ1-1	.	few	CASLSGMNTEAFF	TGTGCCAGCCTATCTGGTATGAACACTGAAGCTTTCTTT
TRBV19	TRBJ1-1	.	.	CASSIGGSNTEAFF	TGTGCCAGTAGTATCGGCGGATCGAACACTGAAGCTTTCTTT
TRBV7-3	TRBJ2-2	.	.	CASSQDSATGELFF	TGTGCCAGCAGCCAAGACTCGGCAACCGGGGAGCTGTTTTTT
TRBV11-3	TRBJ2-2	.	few	CASSLGGRNTGELFF	TGTGCCAGCAGCTTAGGAGGAAGGAACACCGGGGAGCTGTTTTTT
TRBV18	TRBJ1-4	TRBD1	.	CASSPTGGDEKLFF	TGTGCCAGCTCACCGACAGGGGGGGATGAAAAACTGTTTTTT
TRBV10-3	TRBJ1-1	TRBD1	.	CAISESVRTGHEAFF	TGTGCCATCAGTGAGTCGGTCCGGACAGGGCATGAAGCTTTCTTT
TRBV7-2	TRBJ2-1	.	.	CASRQPPGFYNEQFF	TGTGCCAGCAGACAACCTCCGGGATTCTACAATGAGCAGTTCTTC
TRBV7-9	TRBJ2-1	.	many	CASSLAILYNEQFF	TGTGCCAGCAGCTTAGCTATACTCTACAATGAGCAGTTCTTC
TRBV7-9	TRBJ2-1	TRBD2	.	CASSFLETSAYNEQFF	TGTGCCAGCAGCTTCTTGGAGACTAGCGCCTACAATGAGCAGTTCTTC
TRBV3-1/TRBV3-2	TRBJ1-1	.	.	CASSPRGNSEAFF	TGTGCCAGCAGCCCCCGAGGGAATTCTGAAGCTTTCTTT
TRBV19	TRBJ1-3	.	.	CASTRQAGNTIYF	TGTGCCAGTACCCGACAGGCTGGAAACACCATATATTTT
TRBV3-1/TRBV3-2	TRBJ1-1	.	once	CASSHGGGAEAFF	TGTGCCAGCAGCCATGGAGGGGGGGCTGAAGCTTTCTTT
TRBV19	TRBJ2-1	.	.	CASSSDTNNEQFF	TGTGCCAGTAGTTCGGACACAAACAATGAGCAGTTCTTC
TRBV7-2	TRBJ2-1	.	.	CASSPYPSRSYNEQFF	TGTGCCAGCAGCCCCTACCCTTCTAGGTCCTACAATGAGCAGTTCTTC
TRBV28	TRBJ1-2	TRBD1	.	CASSFNQGGLYGYTF	TGTGCCAGCAGTTTTAACCAGGGGGGACTCTATGGCTACACCTTC
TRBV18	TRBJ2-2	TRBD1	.	CASSLLQGESGELFF	TGTGCCAGCTCACTTCTACAGGGGGAATCCGGGGAGCTGTTTTTT
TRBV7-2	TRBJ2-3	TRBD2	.	CASRISGARGDTQYF	TGTGCCAGCAGGATCAGCGGGGCCCGGGGAGATACGCAGTATTTT
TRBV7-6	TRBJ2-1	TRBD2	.	CASSSGLAGVYNEQFF	TGTGCCAGCAGCTCGGGACTAGCGGGAGTATACAATGAGCAGTTCTTC
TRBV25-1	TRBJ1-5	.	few	CASPNPGQPQHF	TGTGCCAGCCCTAATCCGGGTCAGCCCCAGCATTTT
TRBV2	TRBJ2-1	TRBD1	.	CASNLDRGPYNEQFF	TGTGCCAGCAACTTGGACAGGGGGCCTTACAATGAGCAGTTCTTC
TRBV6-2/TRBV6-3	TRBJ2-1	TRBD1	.	CASSRRTGVNEQFF	TGTGCCAGCAGTCGAAGGACAGGGGTTAATGAGCAGTTCTTC
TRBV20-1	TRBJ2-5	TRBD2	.	CSASGLAGDQETQYF	TGCAGTGCGAGTGGCCTAGCGGGGGACCAAGAGACCCAGTACTTC
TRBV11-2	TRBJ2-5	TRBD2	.	CASSLGPTSGRAQTQYF	TGTGCCAGCAGCTTGGGCCCGACTAGCGGGAGGGCCCAGACCCAGTACTTC
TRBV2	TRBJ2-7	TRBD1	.	CASTKAGTAAIEQYF	TGTGCCAGCACCAAAGCAGGGACAGCCGCGATCGAGCAGTACTTC
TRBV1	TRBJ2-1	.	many	CTSSQDALAEGLYNEQFF	TGCACCAGCAGCCAAGATGCGCTAGCGGAGGGCTTATACAATGAGCAGTTCTTC
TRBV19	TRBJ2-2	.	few	CASSINLGSGELFF	TGTGCCAGTAGTATAAACCTCGGGAGCGGGGAGCTGTTTTTT
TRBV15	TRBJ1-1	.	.	CATSRDQAGNTEAFF	TGTGCCACCAGCAGAGATCAGGCGGGGAACACTGAAGCTTTCTTT
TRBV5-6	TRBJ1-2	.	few	CASSLTGPGGYTF	TGTGCCAGCAGCTTGACAGGGCCGGGCGGCTACACCTTC
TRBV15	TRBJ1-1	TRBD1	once	CATSRGGTGGNTEAFF	TGTGCCACCAGCAGAGGAGGGACAGGGGGTAACACTGAAGCTTTCTTT
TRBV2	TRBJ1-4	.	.	CASRRALSNEKLFF	TGTGCCAGCAGGCGGGCCCTGAGTAATGAAAAACTGTTTTTT
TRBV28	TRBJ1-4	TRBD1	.	CASNGDRENEKLFF	TGTGCCAGCAATGGTGACAGGGAGAATGAAAAACTGTTTTTT
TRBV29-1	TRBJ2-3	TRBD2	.	CSVDASGGRADTQYF	TGCAGCGTTGACGCTAGCGGGGGACGGGCAGATACGCAGTATTTT
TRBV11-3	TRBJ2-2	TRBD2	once	CASSSLAGGRTGELFF	TGTGCCAGCAGCTCACTAGCGGGAGGGAGGACCGGGGAGCTGTTTTTT
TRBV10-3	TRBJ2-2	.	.	CAISGRGANTGELFF	TGTGCCATCAGTGGGCGGGGAGCCAACACCGGGGAGCTGTTTTTT
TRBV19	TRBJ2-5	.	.	CASTTQGEETQYF	TGTGCCAGTACCACACAGGGAGAGGAGACCCAGTACTTC
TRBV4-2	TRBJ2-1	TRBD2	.	CASSQVSGGYNEQFF	TGTGCCAGCAGCCAAGTGAGCGGGGGGTACAATGAGCAGTTCTTC
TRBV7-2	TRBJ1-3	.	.	CASSPAQSSGNTIYF	TGTGCCAGCAGCCCAGCACAGAGCTCTGGAAACACCATATATTTT